This TCR beta chain was found in a study of T-cell memory formation after mild COVID-19. This clonotype has a count of ten or more. One entry per CDR3 protein results from TCRdb running MiXCR on the 5' RACE reads. The sample includes a few hundred thousand distinct CDR3 sequences, roughly 21% seen only once; the top ten take approximately 8.4%. Sequencing was carried out using PBMCs or a T cell subset sorted from them (not recorded which). The sequence was obtained from an adult woman who had mild COVID-19 (a few samples of this study predate the infection). Cell type and time point are not known.

The CDR3 loop is CASSLEEVMAPGLVGAAVEAFF. The CDR3 coding sequence is TGTGCCAGCAGCTTGGAAGAAGTTATGGCGCCGGGGTTGGTAGGGGCCGCAGTTGAAGCTTTCTTT. The chain employs TRBV5-4 and TRBJ1-1, with D possibly TRBD1 on 5 matching bases. Trimming took off 0 bases at V and 7 bases at J, with 37 bases between the two ends. The CDR3 covers 22 residues. Germline lookup yields CDR1 SGHNT and CDR2 YYREEE (reference sequence).